One sample yielded the 27 T cell receptor beta chains listed below, sequenced in a study of blood T cell repertoires in COVID-19 (dated by TCRdb to the early 2020s). The library was made by the immunoSEQ multiplex PCR assay. TCRdb retrieved this table from immuneACCESS and kept in-frame rearrangements only. Not all clones are present; in checked studies, unresolved V genes account for under half, and no reason is known for the remainder. The sample contains approximately 19,000 clones, 88% of them found a single time. The top ten constitute roughly 11% of the sample. Sequencing was done on a sample of peripheral blood. The receptors shown here come from a human donor in a cohort sampled during active COVID-19.

In its sample, this clone was seen once. The chain couples TRBV6-6 to TRBJ2-2; 15 positions match TRBD2. Germline CDR1 and CDR2: MNHNY and SVGAGI (reference sequence). Trimming took 5 bases from V and 1 from J; bases not matched to a gene: 2. The CDR3 length is 17 residues. The CDR3 coding sequence is TGTGCCAGCAGTCGGACTAGCGGGGGGGTGAACACCGGGGAGCTGTTTTTT. Protein product: CASSRTSGGVNTGELFF.

This clone was detected once. This sequence joins TRBV7-8 and TRBJ2-1, with TRBD2 matching over 14 bases. The V gene end was trimmed by 4 bases and the J gene end by 7 bases; junction bases not matched to a gene: 6. The CDR3 is 16 residues long. CDR1 is SGHVS, CDR2 FQNEAQ, per germline. The CDR3 is CASSSIRLAGGNEQFF. The CDR3 DNA reads as TGTGCCAGCAGCTCCATTCGACTAGCGGGGGGGAATGAGCAGTTCTTC.

The CDR3 sequence is CASSHLAGASNEQFF. The CDR3 DNA follows: TGTGCCAGCAGCCATCTAGCGGGGGCCTCTAATGAGCAGTTCTTC. The J gene is TRBJ2-1, the V gene TRBV3-1 (or the pseudogene TRBV3-2); 10 bases are shared with TRBD2. Trimming cost V 3 bases and J 7 bases; bases outside gene matches: 6. The CDR3 is 15 residues long. Germline-derived CDR1 and CDR2 are LGHDT and YNNKEL (reference sequence).

The CDR3 reads CASSQSLRSYNEQFF. The CDR3 DNA reads TGTGCCAGCAGCCAAAGTTTGAGGTCCTACAATGAGCAGTTCTTC. V and J are TRBV27 and TRBJ2-1; D is unclear. V shed 6 bases and J shed 1 base, with 13 bases lying between them. CDR1 and CDR2 (germline): MNHEY, SMNVEV (reference sequence). CDR3 length equals 15 residues.

The chain links TRBV11-2 to TRBJ2-7; D is ambiguous. V lost 6 bases to trimming and J lost 6 bases, with 18 bases between them. The CDR3 is 14 amino acids. Per the germline V gene, CDR1 is SGHAT and CDR2 is FQNNGV. In DNA, the CDR3 is TGTGCCAGCAGTCCCCCCCAGGTCTTATCCGAGCAGTACTTC. As protein: CASSPPQVLSEQYF.

The gene calls are TRBV27 and TRBJ2-5; D not resolved. V lost 4 bases to trimming and J lost 5 bases, with 17 bases between them. Germline V CDR1 and CDR2: MNHEY, SMNVEV (reference sequence). This CDR3 is built from 15 residues. DNA of the CDR3: TGTGCCAGCAGTTCCGTCCATCTAGGAAAGGAGACCCAGTACTTC. Its protein is CASSSVHLGKETQYF.

This clone was found once. CDR3 in amino acids: CASSLAEGAQGYTF. DNA of the CDR3: TGCGCCAGCAGCTTGGCCGAGGGGGCGCAGGGCTACACCTTC. This chain uses TRBV5-1 with TRBJ1-2, with 7 bases that match TRBD1. V gave up 0 bases and J gave up 8 bases; unmatched junction bases: 7. CDR3 length: 14 residues. Germline loops: CDR1 SGHRS, CDR2 YFSETQ.

CDR3 bases: TGCGCCAGCAGCTTCACTAGCGGGGGCAATGAGCAGTTCTTC. This codes for CASSFTSGGNEQFF. The chain employs TRBV5-1 and TRBJ2-1; 11 positions match TRBD2. Germline V gives CDR1 SGHRS, CDR2 YFSETQ. Trimming took 2 bases from V and 6 from J; bases not matched to a gene: 1. There are 14 residues in the CDR3.

The chain recombines TRBV9 with TRBJ2-2, with 7 bases that match TRBD2. Germline V gives CDR1 SGDLS, CDR2 YYNGEE. Trimming took 4 bases from V and 5 from J; bases not matched to a gene: 8. The CDR3 contains 15 residues. The CDR3: CASSHPTGGTGELFF. For the CDR3, the DNA is TGTGCCAGCAGCCACCCAACGGGGGGTACCGGGGAGCTGTTTTTT.

This rearrangement joins TRBV14 to TRBJ2-7; TRBD1 might be the D (5 bases). The V end lost 4 bases, the J end lost 12 bases, and 19 bases lay between the germline ends. Germline V lookup: CDR1 SGHDN, CDR2 FVKESK. CDR3 length equals 13 residues. The chain's CDR3 is CASSPRIDSPTYF. The CDR3 DNA reads TGTGCCAGCAGCCCACGGATAGACAGTCCAACGTACTTC.

The genes are TRBV11-2 and TRBJ2-1; the match to TRBD2 covers 12 bases. Germline V gene data show CDR1 as SGHAT and CDR2 as FQNNGV. V lost 1 base and J lost 15; bases outside the gene matches: 7. The CDR3 length is 14 residues. CDR3 DNA sequence: TGTGCCAGCAGCTTAGCCGGGACTAGCGGGCTCTTGTTCTTC. This gives the protein CASSLAGTSGLLFF.

This clone was detected only once. The chain uses TRBV19 and TRBJ2-3, with 13 bases identical to TRBD2. The V and J ends lost 7 bases and 3 bases, in that order; junction bases with no gene match: 7. This CDR3 region has 16 residues. Germline CDR1 reads LNHDA; CDR2 reads SQIVND (reference sequence). CDR3 region: CASTHTGLAGTDTQYF. The CDR3 DNA reads TGTGCCAGTACCCACACGGGACTAGCGGGGACAGATACGCAGTATTTT. The complete variable domain, with remaining parts taken from reference TRBV19 and TRBJ2-3, reads DGGITQSPKYLFRKEGQNVTLSCEQNLNHDAMYWYRQDPGQGLRLIYYSQIVNDFQKGDIAEGYSVSREKKESFPLTVTSAQKNPTAFYLCASTHTGLAGTDTQYFGPGTRLTVL.

This chain uses TRBV5-6 with TRBJ2-2; 7 bases are a match to TRBD1. In germline, CDR1 is SGHDT, CDR2 YYEEEE. The CDR3 extends over 14 amino acids. The trim removed 3 bases at V and 5 bases at J, leaving 4 bases unmatched. CDR3 loop: CASSYRGRTGELFF. The CDR3 bases are TGTGCCAGCAGCTACAGGGGCCGGACCGGGGAGCTGTTTTTT.

CDR3 sequence: CASSLFFQGRSGNTIYF. The CDR3 DNA sequence: TGTGCCAGCAGCTTGTTCTTCCAGGGGCGATCTGGAAACACCATATATTTT. This chain joins TRBV5-4 and TRBJ1-3; maybe TRBD1 (6 bases). Trimming took 1 base from V and 1 from J, leaving 15 bases between them. Germline CDR1 reads SGHNT; CDR2 reads YYREEE (reference sequence). There are 17 residues in the CDR3.

Concerning this clone itself: The same CDR3 can be traced to other DNA sequences in this sample. This chain links TRBV7-9 with TRBJ2-3; no reliable D call. Germline CDR1 is SEHNR and CDR2 is FQNEAQ (reference sequence). V gave up 2 bases and J gave up 0 bases, with 6 bases separating them. The CDR3 contains 14 residues. CDR3 sequence (DNA): TGTGCCAGCAGCTTAACTGGTAGCACAGATACGCAGTATTTT. It translates to CASSLTGSTDTQYF.

The rearrangement links TRBV5-1 to TRBJ1-6; 10 bases are shared with TRBD1. The V gene's germline CDR1 is SGHRS and CDR2 YFSETQ. This CDR3 contains 16 residues. V lost 3 bases and J lost 8; bases outside the gene matches: 8. DNA for the CDR3: TGCGCCAGCAGCTCAGGGCCGGGACAGGGGTATTCACCCCTCCACTTT. This codes for CASSSGPGQGYSPLHF.

The chain combines TRBV6-2 or TRBV6-3 with TRBJ2-6, with D maybe TRBD2 (7 bases). Trimming removed 3 bases at V and 1 base at J, with 13 bases between. CDR3 length: 17 residues. Germline CDR1 reads MNHEY; CDR2 reads SVGEGT. The CDR3 protein is CASSYIQGGSGANVLTF. As DNA, the CDR3 is TGTGCCAGCAGTTATATACAGGGAGGGTCTGGGGCCAACGTCCTGACTTTC.

This clone was detected only a few times. The chain combines TRBV2 with TRBJ2-5, with 9 positions matching TRBD2. Losses at the gene ends were 6 bases for V and 10 bases for J; bases not matched to a gene: 6. In germline, CDR1 is SNHLY, CDR2 FYNNEI. The CDR3 is made up of 12 amino acids. CDR3 DNA: TGTGCCAGCAGGGGGACTAGCTGGGGCCAGTACTTC. Encoded protein: CASRGTSWGQYF.

The chain uses TRBV5-4 and TRBJ2-5; D may be TRBD1 (5 bases). This CDR3 has 15 residues. V was shortened by 4 bases and J by 2 bases, with 15 bases between the two germline ends. The germline V gene has CDR1 SGHNT and CDR2 YYREEE (reference sequence). CDR3 sequence reads: CASSPDPKGQETQYF. The CDR3 DNA is TGTGCCAGCAGCCCGGATCCAAAGGGGCAAGAGACCCAGTACTTC.

The chain combines TRBV4-1 with TRBJ1-2, with 9 bases identical to TRBD1. The V and J ends lost 1 base and 6 bases, in that order; junction bases with no gene match: 3. The CDR3 is 14 residues long. The germline V gene encodes CDR1 MGHRA and CDR2 YSYEKL. CDR3 coding DNA: TGCGCCAGCAGCCAAGGGACAGGGGTTCATGGCTACACCTTC. As protein: CASSQGTGVHGYTF.

The gene calls are TRBV30 and TRBJ2-3, with unresolved D. Germline V gene lookup returns CDR1 GTSNPN and CDR2 SVGIG (reference sequence). The CDR3 contains 11 residues. Here the CDR3 DNA reads TGTGCGAGCAGGATGACAGATACGCAGTATTTT. This translates into CASRMTDTQYF.

The chain has TRBV27 and TRBJ1-6, with 7 bases lining up with TRBD1. Germline V gives CDR1 MNHEY, CDR2 SMNVEV (reference sequence). V gave up 0 bases and J gave up 6 bases; unmatched junction bases: 11. This CDR3 region has 18 residues. CDR3 amino acids: CASSLSHRPTGRNSPLHF. CDR3 nucleotides: TGTGCCAGCAGTTTATCGCACCGACCGACAGGGCGTAATTCACCCCTCCACTTT.

The rearrangement joins TRBV30 to TRBJ2-3; possible D gene TRBD1, 5 bases. Germline V gene lookup returns CDR1 GTSNPN and CDR2 SVGIG (reference sequence). V dropped 8 bases and J dropped 5 bases, with 17 bases sitting between them. The CDR3 sequence is 13 residues long. CDR3 loop: CANHRLRGDTQYF. As DNA, the CDR3 is TGTGCCAACCACCGCCTTAGGGGAGATACGCAGTATTTT.

This chain uses TRBV29-1 with TRBJ1-1; the D gene is possibly TRBD1 (5 bases). V lost 4 bases to trimming and J lost 4 bases, with 13 bases between them. The CDR3 contains 13 residues. CDR1 and CDR2 from the germline V gene are SQVTM and ANQGSEA. The CDR3 loop is CSVGGGGSTEAFF. DNA of the CDR3: TGCAGCGTTGGGGGCGGGGGTTCCACTGAAGCTTTCTTT.

The chain combines TRBV5-1 with TRBJ1-1; a weak D match, TRBD1 (5 bases). This CDR3 comprises 15 residues. Trimming took 3 bases from V and 6 from J, leaving 18 bases between them. Germline V gene lookup returns CDR1 SGHRS and CDR2 YFSETQ. CDR3: CASSSWGAQLAEAFF. As DNA, the CDR3 is TGCGCCAGCAGCTCGTGGGGCGCCCAACTCGCTGAAGCTTTCTTT.

V usage is TRBV5-1 and J usage is TRBJ1-3; 8 bases match TRBD1. From germline, CDR1 is SGHRS and CDR2 YFSETQ. CDR3 length: 15 residues. Germline trimming cut 5 bases from V and 0 bases from J; bases unmatched to any gene: 4. CDR3 sequence (DNA): TGCGCCAGCAGGGGACAGGACGTCTCTGGAAACACCATATATTTT. This translates into CASRGQDVSGNTIYF.

Concerning this clone itself: The junction departs from the called germline gene at one end, perhaps through a read error. This chain connects TRBV18 to TRBJ2-1; D gene unclear. From germline, CDR1 is KGHSH and CDR2 LQKENI. The CDR3 is 13 residues long. The CDR3, as DNA: TGTGCCAGCTCACCCAATACCTATAATGAGCAGTTCTTC. This encodes CASSPNTYNEQFF.